The 31 T cell receptor beta chains given below trace back to one sample, sequenced in a study of tumor and adjacent non-tumor tissue in lung cancer. No cell sorting was done before RNA was extracted from the tissue. A modified ARM-PCR protocol with three rounds of nested PCR amplified TCRbeta. A single record per CDR3 protein comes from TCRdb applying MiXCR to the multiplex PCR reads. The sample has about 93,000 distinct CDR3 sequences; about 61% are singletons. Sample: lung tumor tissue. Receptor source: a man in his 70s with non-small cell lung cancer.

The chain links TRBV7-2 to TRBJ1-2; D gene uncertain. This CDR3 region has 13 residues. The germline CDR1 and CDR2 sequences are SGHTA and FQGNSA. V lost 4 bases to trimming and J lost 1 base, with 7 bases between them. CDR3 nucleotide sequence: TGTGCCAGCAGCTCACAGCTTAACTATGGCTACACCTTC. Amino acids: CASSSQLNYGYTF.

The rearrangement joins TRBV5-1 to TRBJ2-3, with D tentatively TRBD1 (5 bases). Trimming removed 1 base from V and 12 bases from J, with 18 bases in between. The CDR3 covers 14 residues. Germline V gene data show CDR1 as SGHRS and CDR2 as YFSETQ. The CDR3 nucleotides are TGCGCCAGCAGCTTGTTCAGCAGCACAGGTACACAGTATTTT. Its protein is CASSLFSSTGTQYF.

Note on this clonotype: An end of the junction does not agree with germline; a read error may underlie this. This chain links TRBV11-2 with TRBJ2-7, with 8 bases lining up with TRBD2. The length of the CDR3 is 14 residues. Germline CDR1 and CDR2: SGHAT and FQNNGV. This CDR3 is CTSSLRGGIYEHYF. As DNA, the CDR3 is TGTACCAGCAGCCTCCGGGGGGGAATCTACGAGCACTACTTC.

As concerns this clonotype: The conserved phenylalanine or tryptophan normally closing the CDR3 is absent here, so this likely arose from a read error. The V gene is TRBV30, the J gene TRBJ1-2, with D unresolved. CDR1 is GTSNPN and CDR2 is SVGIG in the germline V gene (reference sequence). Between the trimmed V and J ends, which lost 0 bases and 6 bases, there was a span of 11 bases. CDR3 length: 13 residues. The CDR3: CAWSVYPVDGYTI. CDR3 nucleotides: TGTGCCTGGAGTGTATATCCGGTGGATGGCTACACCATC.

The chain joins TRBV5-1 to TRBJ2-7; no definite D call. CDR3 length: 13 amino acids. V was cut by 4 bases and J by 3 bases, with 11 bases left in between. CDR1 and CDR2 (germline): SGHRS, YFSETQ. The chain's CDR3 is CASSPDGVYEQYF. CDR3 in DNA: TGCGCCAGCAGCCCGGATGGCGTCTACGAGCAGTACTTC.

As for this clonotype: At one of its ends the junction is not consistent with the germline gene, which may arise from a read error. CDR3 protein: CGSSQTGITEVFF. Here the CDR3 DNA reads TGTGGCAGCAGTCAGACAGGGATTACTGAAGTTTTCTTT. The chain recombines TRBV6-1 with TRBJ1-1; 7 bases are a match to TRBD1. This CDR3 has 13 amino acids. The germline gives CDR1 MNHNS, CDR2 SASEGT.

With respect to this clonotype: A much larger clone differs from this one at a single base, so this may be a read error. This chain links TRBV6-5 with TRBJ1-1; D gene ambiguous. CDR3 length: 14 residues. Germline loops: CDR1 MNHEY, CDR2 SVGAGI. V was shortened by 7 bases and J by 1 base, with 13 bases between the two germline ends. CDR3 sequence reads: CASKNQSQNTEAFF. The CDR3 DNA reads TGTGCCAGCAAGAATCAGAGCCAGAACACTGAAGCTTTCTTT.

Turning to this clonotype: This likely comes from a read error, as the CDR3 has no conserved phenylalanine or tryptophan at its end. DNA of the CDR3: TGTGCCAGTAGCTCCCTCGGGACTAGCGGGAGCACATATACGCAGTATTCT. Amino acid sequence: CASSSLGTSGSTYTQYS. This sequence joins TRBV11-2 and TRBJ2-3, with 14 bases aligning to TRBD2. Germline V lookup: CDR1 SGHAT, CDR2 FQNNGV. The CDR3 loop spans 17 amino acids.

The table lists this clonotype with many counts. This chain links TRBV6-5 with TRBJ2-1; perhaps TRBD2 as D (6 bases). Germline assignment: CDR1 MNHEY and CDR2 SVGAGI. The CDR3 totals 15 residues. Trimming cost V 4 bases and J 5 bases, with 15 bases left between them. The CDR3 sequence is CASSSVGWRDNEQFF. The CDR3 DNA sequence: TGTGCCAGCAGTTCAGTAGGTTGGAGGGACAATGAGCAGTTCTTC.

A note on this clonotype: Lacking the conserved final phenylalanine or tryptophan, this CDR3 likely reflects a read error. The genes are TRBV6-5 and TRBJ2-4; D is ambiguous. CDR1 MNHEY and CDR2 SVGAGI come from the germline V gene. The CDR3 extends over 15 amino acids. CDR3 region: CTSSYSWVGVNIQYI. For the CDR3, the DNA is TGTACCAGCAGTTACTCCTGGGTAGGAGTAAACATTCAGTACATC.

V gene TRBV11-2 combines with J gene TRBJ2-7; 7 bases line up with TRBD1. The CDR3 loop spans 14 amino acids. Trimming took 6 bases from V and 2 from J; bases not matched to a gene: 7. The germline V gene encodes CDR1 SGHAT and CDR2 FQNNGV. Here the CDR3 reads CASSVGTEPYEQYF. CDR3 DNA: TGTGCCAGCAGTGTTGGGACAGAACCCTACGAGCAGTACTTC.

Comments on this clonotype: This may come from a read error, since a much larger clone is one base off. This rearrangement joins TRBV14 to TRBJ2-3, with 10 nucleotides matching TRBD2. The V and J ends lost 1 base and 12 bases, in that order; junction bases with no gene match: 13. There are 16 residues in the CDR3. CDR1 and CDR2 from the germline V gene are SGHDN and FVKESK. This CDR3 is CASSQGGSGGHANQYF. CDR3 DNA sequence: TGTGCCAGCAGCCAAGGCGGTAGCGGGGGGCATGCCAATCAGTATTTT.

As to this clonotype: A much larger clonotype is one base distant, so this may be a read error. The rearrangement uses TRBV12-3 or TRBV12-4 and TRBJ2-2, with D possibly matching TRBD1 (5 bases). The germline V and J ends were trimmed by 10 bases and 1 base, with 13 bases remaining between them. The CDR3 extends over 14 amino acids. DNA of the CDR3: TGTGCCAACAGGAGACAGCAGAACACCGGGGAGCTGTTTTTT. It is translated as CANRRQQNTGELFF.

This clonotype has at least ten counts. The V and J genes are TRBV29-1 and TRBJ2-7; D is unresolved. V lost 6 bases to trimming and J lost 4 bases, with 13 bases between them. The germline CDR1 and CDR2 sequences are SQVTM and ANQGSEA. The CDR3 totals 12 residues. The CDR3 sequence: CSVRKGVYEQYF. The CDR3, as DNA: TGCAGCGTGAGGAAAGGAGTGTACGAGCAGTACTTC.

The J gene is TRBJ2-7, the V gene TRBV2; the D gene is possibly TRBD1 (6 bases). There are 14 residues in the CDR3. Trimming pared 10 bases from V and 1 base from J, leaving 17 bases between. The germline V gene has CDR1 SNHLY and CDR2 FYNNEI. The chain's CDR3 is CATSVRGISYEQYF. CDR3 in DNA: TGTGCCACCTCAGTCAGGGGAATTTCCTACGAGCAGTACTTC.

The rearrangement uses TRBV11-2 and TRBJ2-7; TRBD2 is a possible D gene (6 bases). Germline V gene sequence: CDR1 SGHAT, CDR2 FQNNGV. Trimming took 5 bases from V and 7 from J, leaving 24 bases between them. The CDR3 totals 16 residues. The DNA of the CDR3 is TGTGCCAGCAGCAGCGCCGGCAATAGCGGTCTGAGGGAGCAGTACTTC. Translating gives CASSSAGNSGLREQYF.

Regarding this clonotype: This may be a read error: a much more frequent sequence differs by one nucleotide. This chain links TRBV10-3 with TRBJ1-3; no reliable D call. CDR1 and CDR2 (germline): ENHRY, SYGVKD. The length of the CDR3 is 15 residues. The CDR3 DNA reads as TGTGCCATCAGTGACGCCGTTCTCTCTGGATACACCATATATTTT. It codes for CAISDAVLSGYTIYF.

To note about this clonotype: A read error may explain this, as a much larger clone is one base away. The J gene is TRBJ2-2, the V gene TRBV6-1; tentative D call: TRBD2 (8 bases). The CDR3 extends over 17 amino acids. Germline lookup yields CDR1 MNHNS and CDR2 SASEGT. The CDR3 DNA follows: TGTGCCAGCAGTCCAGCCGGGAGGGGGCAAAGGACCGGGGAGCTGTTATTT. Protein sequence: CASSPAGRGQRTGELLF.

A single count supports this clonotype. V and J are TRBV12-3 or TRBV12-4 and TRBJ2-2; D call uncertain. CDR3 length: 14 residues. V lost 8 bases and J lost 10, with 20 bases in between. The CDR3 reads CASGKVVNIEELFF. CDR3 DNA: TGTGCCAGCGGAAAGGTGGTGAACATCGAGGAGCTGTTTTTT.

This clonotype occurred once. This chain links TRBV11-2 with TRBJ1-2, with a possible D match to TRBD1 (5 bases). This CDR3 contains 12 residues. The V and J ends lost 5 bases and 5 bases respectively, with 9 bases between them. The germline gives CDR1 SGHAT, CDR2 FQNNGV. As DNA, the CDR3 is TGTGCCAGCAGCGCGGGGGGTTATGGCTACACCTTC. Protein product: CASSAGGYGYTF.

This clonotype was detected only once. The CDR3 ends on some other residue instead of the conserved phenylalanine or tryptophan, so this is likely a read error. The V gene is TRBV10-3, the J gene TRBJ2-1; D is uncertain. Germline V gene lookup returns CDR1 ENHRY and CDR2 SYGVKD. CDR3 length equals 16 residues. The CDR3 coding sequence is TGTGCCATCAGTAGTCTTGGTCAGCGCTCCTACAGTGAGCAGTTCCTC. This translates into CAISSLGQRSYSEQFL.

As regards this clonotype: Since a much larger clone is just one base distant, this may be a read error. This rearrangement joins TRBV20-1 to TRBJ2-5; D is perhaps TRBD2 (5 bases). With 3 bases removed from V and 9 bases from J, the gap between germline ends came to 11 bases. This CDR3 is 11 amino acids long. CDR1 is DFQATT, CDR2 SNEGSKA, per germline (reference sequence). CDR3 nucleotides: TGCAGTGCTAGTTTTTCGGAGGCCCAGTACTTC. Its translation is CSASFSEAQYF.

Comment on this clonotype: This could be a read error, since a much larger clone is one nucleotide away. The J gene is TRBJ2-5, the V gene TRBV5-1; the D gene is possibly TRBD2 (6 bases). This CDR3 has 13 amino acids. Per germline, CDR1 SGHRS and CDR2 YFSETQ. This CDR3 reads CVSRRGYQETQYF. The CDR3, as DNA: TGCGTCAGCAGGAGGGGATACCAAGAGACCCAGTACTTC.

About this clonotype itself: A junction end diverges from the germline sequence, so it may reflect a read error. The V call is TRBV11-3, the J call TRBJ2-2, with 7 positions matching TRBD1. In germline, CDR1 is SGHNT, CDR2 YENEEA. This CDR3 has 15 amino acids. Written as DNA, the CDR3 is TGTGCCAGTAGCCCCGGGACAGAGCCCACCGGGAAGCTGTTTTTT. Its translation is CASSPGTEPTGKLFF.

Remarks on this clonotype: The junction differs from germline at one of its ends, possibly a read error. This chain joins TRBV4-1 and TRBJ2-5; D is possibly TRBD1 or TRBD2 (5 bases each). In germline, CDR1 is MGHRA, CDR2 YSYEKL. The CDR3 sequence is 13 residues long. This chain's CDR3 is CASSPSIGETQYF. DNA of the CDR3: TGCGCCAGCAGCCCCTCTATAGGGGAGACCCAATACTTC.

This clonotype appeared many times. The chain's CDR3 is CASSPGQGARYEQYF. The DNA of the CDR3 is TGTGCCAGCAGCCCCGGACAGGGGGCGCGTTACGAGCAGTACTTC. The chain employs TRBV5-4 and TRBJ2-7, with 11 bases matching TRBD1. Per the germline V gene, CDR1 is SGHNT and CDR2 is YYREEE (reference sequence). The V and J ends lost 4 bases and 4 bases, in that order; junction bases with no gene match: 7. This CDR3 has 15 amino acids.

In its sample, this clonotype was seen many times. The CDR3 sequence is CASSYSGGAPNEQFF. CDR3 DNA: TGCGCCAGCAGCTATAGCGGGGGGGCCCCCAATGAGCAGTTCTTC. The chain couples TRBV5-1 to TRBJ2-1; 11 bases match TRBD2. The junction had 5 bases not matched to a gene; V was cut back by 3 bases and J by 6 bases. The CDR3 runs 15 residues. The germline V gene has CDR1 SGHRS and CDR2 YFSETQ.

Details on this clonotype: Since no conserved phenylalanine or tryptophan closes the CDR3, a read error is the likely cause. The DNA is omitted, as the CDR3 cannot be located on it reliably, and the CDR3 follows TCRdb's listing. The chain has TRBV29-1 and TRBJ1-2; the tabulated D call, TRBD1, remains unverified against the DNA. From germline, CDR1 is SQVTM and CDR2 ANQGSEA. The CDR3 is 15 amino acids long, termini counted. The CDR3 sequence: CSVAPTGRGAGGYAL.

V usage is TRBV21-1 and J usage is TRBJ2-2; the table assigns TRBD1, which was not confirmed against the DNA. TRBV21-1 has pseudogene status. CDR3 size: 18 residues. The CDR3 region has the DNA TGTGCCAGCAGCAAGCACGGGACACCGATCCTTAGGGCCGGGGAGCTGTTTTTT. Translated: CASSKHGTPILRAGELFF.

The genes are TRBV12-3 or TRBV12-4 and TRBJ2-5; D is tentatively TRBD1 or TRBD2 (5 bases each). CDR3 size: 13 residues. CDR3 loop: CVSSLWDVETQYF. The CDR3 coding sequence is TGTGTCAGTAGTTTGTGGGACGTAGAGACCCAGTACTTC.

About this clonotype itself: The junction does not match germline at one end; this may be a read error. The chain recombines TRBV28 with TRBJ1-5, with D possibly being TRBD1 (5 bases). CDR1 and CDR2 from the germline V gene are MDHEN and SYDVKM. This CDR3 spans 15 amino acids. The chain's CDR3 is CANSSRDQAYQPQHF. In nucleotides, the CDR3 is TGTGCCAACAGTAGCCGGGACCAGGCATATCAGCCCCAGCATTTT.